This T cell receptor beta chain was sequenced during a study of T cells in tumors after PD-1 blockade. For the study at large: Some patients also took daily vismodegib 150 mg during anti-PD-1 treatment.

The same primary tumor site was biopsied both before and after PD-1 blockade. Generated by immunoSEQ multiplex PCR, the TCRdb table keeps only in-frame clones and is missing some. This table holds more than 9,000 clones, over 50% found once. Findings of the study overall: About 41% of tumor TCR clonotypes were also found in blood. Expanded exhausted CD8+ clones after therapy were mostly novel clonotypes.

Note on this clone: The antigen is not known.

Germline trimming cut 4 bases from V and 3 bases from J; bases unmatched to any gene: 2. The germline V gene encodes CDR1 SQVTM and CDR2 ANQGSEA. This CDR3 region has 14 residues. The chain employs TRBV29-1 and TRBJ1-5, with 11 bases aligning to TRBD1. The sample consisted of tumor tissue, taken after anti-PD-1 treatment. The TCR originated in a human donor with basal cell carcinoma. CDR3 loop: CSVGTGGLNQPQHF. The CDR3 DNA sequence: TGCAGCGTTGGGACAGGGGGCCTCAATCAGCCCCAGCATTTT.